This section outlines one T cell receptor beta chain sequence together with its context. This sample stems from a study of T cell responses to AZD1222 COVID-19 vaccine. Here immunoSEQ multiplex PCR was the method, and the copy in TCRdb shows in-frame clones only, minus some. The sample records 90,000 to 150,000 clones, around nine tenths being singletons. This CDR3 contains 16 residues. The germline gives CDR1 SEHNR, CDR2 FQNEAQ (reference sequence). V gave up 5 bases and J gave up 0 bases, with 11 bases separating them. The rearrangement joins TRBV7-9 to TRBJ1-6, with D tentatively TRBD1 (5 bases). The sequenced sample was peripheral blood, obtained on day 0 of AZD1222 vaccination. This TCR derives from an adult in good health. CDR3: CASSPADSSYNSPLHF. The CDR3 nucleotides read TGTGCCAGCAGCCCGGCCGACAGCTCCTATAATTCACCCCTCCACTTT.